This paragraph reports one T cell receptor (beta chain). Its antigen is unidentified. The data belong to a study of shared clonotypes between healthy human individuals. About the research overall: Samples came from a couple of female and a few male donors aged 18 to 49. Study-wide results and caveats: An anticipated effect of sequencing depth on clonotype sharing among donors was recognized.

It was across several immunoSEQ plates that each subset's genomic DNA was evenly split. Method: immunoSEQ multiplex PCR; TCRdb's copy keeps in-frame clones and lacks some. This table has 2 million to 2.5 million clones, 93% appearing once. This CDR3 is 14 amino acids long. V was trimmed by 2 bases and J by 5 bases, leaving 13 bases between them. CDR1 and CDR2 (germline): KGHSH, LQKENI. This TCR was sampled from a man between 18 and 35 years old in good health. Some clones in this sample may be carry-over from other donors' samples. V gene TRBV18 combines with J gene TRBJ2-7; a possible D gene is TRBD1 (5 bases). The sample comprised naive CD4+ T cells from PBMCs. Sample subset: CD45RA+ positively selected. CDR3 protein: CASSPAQGVHEQYF. In DNA form, the CDR3 reads TGTGCCAGCTCACCAGCCCAGGGTGTCCACGAGCAGTACTTC.